Following are 15 T cell receptor beta chains from one sample sequenced in a study of T cells in women clearing cervical HPV infection. TCRdb's table, derived via immunoSEQ multiplex PCR, lists solely in-frame clones and lacks some. Listed are around 46,000 clones; 35% to 40% falls within the top ten. What was sequenced was blood buffy coat. The receptor source for this set is a woman between 18 and 70 years old with a cervical HPV16 infection that either progressed to CIN3+ or cleared (not recorded which).

As to this clone: The CDR3 end falls 3 residues outside the read, so it is completed with the germline J gene. This sequence joins TRBV5-8 and TRBJ1-2; TRBD1 aligns across 8 bases. The J segment lost 6 bases and the V segment lost 5 bases, leaving 6 bases of the junction unmatched. CDR1 is SGHTS and CDR2 is YDEGEE in the germline V gene. The CDR3 covers 13 residues. The CDR3: CASSKGQDHGYTF. Incomplete CDR3 DNA: TGTGCCAGCAGTAAGGGACAGGACCATGGC.

On this clone itself: The missing CDR3 end, 3 residues past where the read stops, is filled in from the germline J gene. J is TRBJ2-7 and V is TRBV29-1, with TRBD2 identical over 8 bases. With V trimmed by 3 bases and J by 0 bases, 7 bases remained unmatched. The CDR3 spans 15 residues. The germline V gene encodes CDR1 SQVTM and CDR2 ANQGSEA. The chain's CDR3 is CSVDGGVLSSYEQYF. Incomplete CDR3 DNA: TGCAGCGTTGACGGGGGGGTTTTAAGCTCCTACGAG.

The CDR3 loop is CAWSVSGGKYEQYF. Partial CDR3 DNA: TGTGCCTGGAGTGTGTCAGGGGGCAAGTACGAG. The chain combines TRBV30 with TRBJ2-7, with 8 nucleotides matching TRBD1. Coverage ceases 3 residues before the CDR3 finishes, and the germline J gene fills in the end. CDR3 length: 14 residues. Trimming took 0 bases from V and 4 from J; bases not matched to a gene: 5. Germline CDR1 is GTSNPN and CDR2 is SVGIG (reference sequence).

A word on this clone: Read data end 3 residues before the CDR3 end; the end is taken from the germline J gene. The chain has TRBV6-1 and TRBJ2-3; possible D gene TRBD2, 7 bases. Germline V gene sequence: CDR1 MNHNS, CDR2 SASEGT. The CDR3 contains 14 residues. CDR3 bases read: TGTGCCAGCAGTGAAAAGGGGGGGTGGCAGCCG. Translation: CASSEKGGWQP. The whole CDR3 region reads CASSEKGGWQPQYF.

Notes on this clone: The sequenced fragment ends 3 residues before the CDR3 boundary, so the rest is inferred from the germline J gene. The chain employs TRBV5-1 and TRBJ1-1; D not certain. The CDR3 length is 15 residues. Germline CDR1 SGHRS, CDR2 YFSETQ. CDR3 DNA, as far as it was read: TGCGCCAGCACCCTTGACCAAGGACGGGGTCTAGAA. Protein: CASTLDQGRGLE. The whole CDR3 sequence reads CASTLDQGRGLEAFF.

With regard to this clone: The CDR3 end is not reached by the read, which stops 3 residues before it; the germline J gene fills it in. The V call is TRBV18, the J call TRBJ1-1; 9 nucleotides line up with TRBD1. The ends lost 3 bases at V and 5 bases at J; junction bases unmatched: 4. Looked up from germline, CDR1 is KGHSH and CDR2 is LQKENI. This CDR3 has 14 amino acids. CDR3 amino acids: CASSPYRGLTEAFF. The covered CDR3 bases are TGTGCCAGCTCACCCTACAGGGGGCTGACTGAA. Filled out from reference TRBV18 and TRBJ1-1, the complete variable domain reads NAGVMQNPRHLVRRRGQEARLRCSPMKGHSHVYWYRQLPEEGLKFMVYLQKENIIDESGMPKERFSAEFPKEGPSILRIQQVVRGDSAAYFCASSPYRGLTEAFFGQGTRLTVV.

In the case of this clone: Coverage ceases 3 residues before the CDR3 finishes, and the germline J gene fills in the end. The V gene is TRBV19, the J gene TRBJ1-4; D perhaps matches TRBD1 (5 bases). Germline CDR1 LNHDA, CDR2 SQIVND (reference sequence). The CDR3 length is 13 residues. The sequenced CDR3 bases are TGTGCCAGCGGGGGTCCCTATAATTCACCA. Protein sequence: CASGGPYNSP. The entire CDR3 reads CASGGPYNSPLFF.

Concerning this clone itself: The CDR3 extends 3 residues past the end of the read, so its final part is completed from the germline J gene. The V and J genes are TRBV2 and TRBJ1-4; 7 bases map to TRBD1. The CDR3 is 17 amino acids. Germline lookup yields CDR1 SNHLY and CDR2 FYNNEI. This CDR3 is CASSTGGTVSGANVLFF. Incomplete CDR3 DNA: TGTGCCAGCAGTACAGGTGGGACAGTCTCTGGGGCCAACGTA.

On this clone: The missing CDR3 end, 3 residues past where the read stops, is filled in from the germline J gene. V gene TRBV7-3 combines with J gene TRBJ2-2, with TRBD2 identical over 7 bases. CDR3 length equals 17 residues. Germline-derived CDR1 and CDR2 are SGHTA and FQGTGA. The trim removed 0 bases at V and 1 base at J, leaving 5 bases unmatched. The CDR3 DNA, read in part, is TGTGCCAGCAGCTTAACGGGCGGGAGCGGGAACACCGGGGAG. This translates into CASSLTGGSGNTGE. The whole CDR3 reads CASSLTGGSGNTGELFF.

With respect to this clone: The read finishes 3 residues shy of the CDR3 end, and the germline J gene is used to complete it. The V call is TRBV7-9, the J call TRBJ2-2; the D is unclear. CDR1 SEHNR and CDR2 FQNEAQ come from the germline V gene (reference sequence). This CDR3 is built from 13 residues. Partial CDR3 DNA: TGTGCCAGCAGCTTAGAAGCCCCCAGCGTG. Encoded protein: CASSLEAPSV. The full CDR3 reads CASSLEAPSVLFF. Full variable domain (outside the CDR3, taken from reference TRBV7-9 and TRBJ2-2): DTGVSQNPRHKITKRGQNVTFRCDPISEHNRLYWYRQTLGQGPEFLTYFQNEAQLEKSRLLSDRFSAERPKGSFSTLEIQRTEQGDSAMYLCASSLEAPSVLFFGEGSRLTVL.

Remarks on this clone: The missing CDR3 end, 3 residues past where the read stops, is filled in from the germline J gene. The V and J genes are TRBV19 and TRBJ2-7; D may be TRBD1 (5 bases). V was pared by 4 bases and J by 5 bases, with 12 bases between. Germline values: CDR1 LNHDA, CDR2 SQIVND (reference sequence). The CDR3 is made up of 13 amino acids. The CDR3 reads CASSNQGSHEQYF. The part of the CDR3 DNA that was read is TGTGCCAGTAGTAATCAGGGATCCCACGAG. The full variable domain, in which reference TRBV19 and TRBJ2-7 provide the parts outside the CDR3, is DGGITQSPKYLFRKEGQNVTLSCEQNLNHDAMYWYRQDPGQGLRLIYYSQIVNDFQKGDIAEGYSVSREKKESFPLTVTSAQKNPTAFYLCASSNQGSHEQYFGPGTRLTVT.

Concerning this clone: The read falls 3 residues short of the CDR3 end, and the missing part is taken from the germline J gene. The chain couples TRBV5-1 to TRBJ2-1; TRBD2 aligns across 11 bases. CDR1 and CDR2 from the germline V gene are SGHRS and YFSETQ. The CDR3 loop spans 15 amino acids. The J segment lost 5 bases and the V segment lost 5 bases, leaving 6 bases of the junction unmatched. The sequenced part of the CDR3 DNA is TGCGCCAGCAGGTATCCGGGACTAGCGGACAATGAG. Encoded protein: CASRYPGLADNE. In full, the CDR3 is CASRYPGLADNEQFF. The entire variable domain, with the rest obtained from reference TRBV5-1 and TRBJ2-1, is as follows: KAGVTQTPRYLIKTRGQQVTLSCSPISGHRSVSWYQQTPGQGLQFLFEYFSETQRNKGNFPGRFSGRQFSNSRSEMNVSTLELGDSALYLCASRYPGLADNEQFFGPGTRLTVL.

Concerning this clone: The CDR3 end is not reached by the read, which stops 3 residues before it; the germline J gene fills it in. The V and J genes are TRBV11-2 and TRBJ2-7; tentative D call: TRBD1 (6 bases). Per germline, CDR1 SGHAT and CDR2 FQNNGV. V was shortened by 5 bases and J by 1 base, with 15 bases between the two germline ends. CDR3 length: 15 residues. The CDR3 DNA, read in part, is TGTGCCAGCAGCCTCACCAATGACAGGTCCTACGAG. This encodes CASSLTNDRSYE. The full CDR3 protein reads CASSLTNDRSYEQYF.

To note about this clone: Sequencing ends 3 residues short of the CDR3 end; the germline J gene provides the rest. The rearrangement joins TRBV5-4 to TRBJ1-1; a possible D gene is TRBD1 (5 bases). The CDR3 totals 12 residues. Germline V gives CDR1 SGHNT, CDR2 YYREEE (reference sequence). CDR3 sequence reads: CASSISPGEAFF. The CDR3 DNA, read in part, is TGTGCCAGCAGCATTTCCCCAGGGGAA.

Notes on this clone: The observed sequence ends 3 residues before the CDR3 terminus, with the missing tail filled in from the germline J gene. This rearrangement joins TRBV2 to TRBJ2-3; D is unresolved. The CDR3 covers 13 residues. The germline V and J ends were trimmed by 5 bases and 4 bases, with 10 bases remaining between them. The germline CDR1 and CDR2 sequences are SNHLY and FYNNEI. CDR3 amino acids: CASSRLKSDTQYF. Incomplete CDR3 DNA: TGTGCCAGCAGTCGACTTAAATCAGATACG.